The T cell receptor (beta chain) under discussion was sequenced for a study of T cells after yellow fever vaccination (dated by TCRdb to between 2018 and 2020). Broadly, across the study: The SMART-Seq v4 Ultra Low Input RNA kit was used to prepare libraries from fractions with low cell numbers. To follow T-cell clones before and after both primary and booster YFV17D yellow fever vaccination, bulk TCR alpha and beta repertoires underwent longitudinal sequencing. The cohort comprised two healthy male donors, one aged 18 to 29 and one aged 30 to 39 years. Bulk PBMC replicates and cell subsets were isolated from blood drawn at multiple timepoints before and after both primary and secondary immunization.

Study-wide findings and limitations: The secondary T-cell response was weaker than the primary response but faster, peaking on day 5 instead of day 15. Computational filtering was required because FACS-sorted repertoires could contain abundant contaminating clonotypes from the bulk population. A small fraction of clonotypes showed up in both the CD4 and CD8 compartments, probably as a result of convergent recombination. After the booster, most clones that had expanded after primary vaccination were detected again (around 95% of CD4 and around nine tenths of CD8), suggesting broad maintenance of memory. Because the study included only a couple of donors, the extent to which the findings can be generalized is limited.

Interpreted using the paper, the treatment or condition label stands for: live attenuated yellow fever vaccine strain. PBMCs were isolated from peripheral blood using a standard Ficoll-Paque protocol. CD4 and CD8 T-cell fractions were isolated with Dynabeads CD4 and CD8 positive selection kits. TriZol was used to extract RNA from bulk PBMCs, from CD4 and CD8 fractions, and from dextramer-positive and dextramer-negative fractions. CDR1 SNHLY and CDR2 FYNNEI are derived from the germline V gene. The CDR3 runs 15 residues from the cysteine to the phenylalanine. Only the CDR3 part of the read is kept: 45 bases, read in frame from the first base. V and J are truncated by 6 bases and 4 bases respectively, leaving an intervening sequence of 16 bases. TCR cDNA was synthesized by 5'RACE template switching, through which a universal primer site and unique molecular identifiers were introduced. cDNA synthesis was primed from both the TCR alpha and TCR beta constant segments. Library amplification used two PCR steps, and the second PCR step added sample barcodes and sequencing adapters. Sequencing of libraries was done on Illumina HiSeq 2500 (2x100 bp) or NovaSeq (2x150 bp). The paper's processing steps were these. Reads were demultiplexed and collapsed into UMI consensus sequences with MIGEC, and V(D)J alignment was performed with MiXCR. Using edgeR on replicate PBMC samples, clonotypes were called vaccine-responding if FDR was below 0.01 and the log2 fold change was above 5 up to day 15. Each bulk clonotype was labeled CD4 or CD8 based on which sequenced repertoire, CD4 or CD8, contained the clonotype at higher abundance. TCRdb handled the public reads itself, with Q25 trimming in fastp and clone calling in MiXCR, and kept productive beta chains. Each record represents a unique CDR3 protein, reported with the most common genes and DNA among its rows. TCRdb, rather than the study authors, made the V and J calls. For this sample the table gives some 110,000 distinct CDR3 sequences, of which approximately 7% were detected only once. About 2.7% of the sample lies in the top ten.

Ten or more counts support this clonotype. The antigen it binds to is not known. No much larger clonotype is one base removed from it; base qualities were not supplied. The chain couples TRBV2 to TRBJ1-5, with the D segment identity uncertain. The sequence was collected from a man between 18 and 29 years old who received the YFV17D yellow fever vaccine. This specimen consisted of CD4+ T cells sorted from PBMCs, obtained more than 8 days after the first yellow fever vaccination. The base sequence is TGTGCCAGCAGGGGAGGCTTGCAGCCTAATCAGCCCCAGCATTTT. Translated, this gives CASRGGLQPNQPQHF.